What follows are 28 T cell receptor beta chains derived from one specimen sequenced in a study of blood T cell repertoires in COVID-19. Sequenced by immunoSEQ multiplex PCR; TCRdb stores in-frame clones only, minus some. This table has 250,000 or so clones, about 90% appearing once. The sample consisted of peripheral blood. The origin of the receptors is a woman aged 55-70 years with COVID-19, enrolled during active disease.

V usage is TRBV6-5 and J usage is TRBJ1-1, with 8 nucleotides matching TRBD1. The germline V gene has CDR1 MNHEY and CDR2 SVGAGI. Trimming removed 2 bases from V and 4 bases from J; junction bases left unmatched: 3. This CDR3 comprises 14 residues. The CDR3 here is CASSYGTGLTEAFF. The CDR3 DNA follows: TGTGCCAGCAGTTACGGGACAGGTCTCACTGAAGCTTTCTTT.

V and J are TRBV9 and TRBJ1-5, with TRBD1 as a possible D gene (5 bases). Germline CDR1 reads SGDLS; CDR2 reads YYNGEE. V lost 2 bases, J lost 0 bases, and 6 bases lay in between. The length of the CDR3 is 14 residues. CDR3 sequence reads: CASSVTDSNQPQHF. The DNA for the CDR3 is TGTGCCAGCAGCGTGACAGATAGCAATCAGCCCCAGCATTTT.

The V gene is TRBV6-5, the J gene TRBJ1-5; D uncertain. This CDR3 region has 15 residues. Trimming cost V 2 bases and J 6 bases, with 14 bases left between them. Germline CDR1 is MNHEY and CDR2 is SVGAGI. CDR3 sequence reads: CASSYTGGPGQPQHF. Here the CDR3 DNA reads TGTGCCAGCAGTTACACGGGCGGGCCGGGTCAGCCCCAGCATTTT.

J is TRBJ2-1 and V is TRBV6-2 or TRBV6-3; 8 bases are shared with TRBD1. This CDR3 has 16 residues. The ends lost 4 bases at V and 2 bases at J; junction bases unmatched: 7. Germline V lookup: CDR1 MNHEY, CDR2 SVGEGT. Written as DNA, the CDR3 is TGTGCCAGCAGTTCCCGGGACAGGCCTACCTACAATGAGCAGTTCTTC. Protein product: CASSSRDRPTYNEQFF.

The CDR3 region is CASSTQIRNRDRGGEQFF. The CDR3 DNA is TGTGCCAGCAGTACACAGATAAGGAACCGGGACAGGGGCGGCGAGCAGTTCTTC. The J gene is TRBJ2-1, the V gene TRBV27; TRBD1 matches 10 bases. The CDR3 has 18 amino acids. V shed 5 bases and J 10 bases; nucleotides not matched to a gene: 20. Germline lookup yields CDR1 MNHEY and CDR2 SMNVEV (reference sequence).

The chain joins TRBV6-6 to TRBJ1-5; D is unresolved. CDR3 size: 13 residues. The V and J ends lost 4 bases and 6 bases respectively, with 10 bases between them. Germline lookup yields CDR1 MNHNY and CDR2 SVGAGI (reference sequence). The CDR3 DNA reads TGTGCCAGCAGTTTGGACCTAGCTCAGCCCCAGCATTTT. Translating it yields CASSLDLAQPQHF.

The rearrangement uses TRBV4-2 and TRBJ1-1, with TRBD1 identical over 11 bases. Unmatched junction bases numbered 9, after V lost 3 bases and J lost 3 bases. Germline V gene sequence: CDR1 LGHNA, CDR2 YNFKEQ. This CDR3 region has 17 residues. This chain's CDR3 is CASSQATGTGGYTEAFF. The CDR3 DNA sequence: TGTGCCAGCAGCCAGGCTACCGGGACAGGGGGATACACTGAAGCTTTCTTT.

The chain joins TRBV6-2 or TRBV6-3 to TRBJ1-2; D is ambiguous. From germline, CDR1 is MNHEY and CDR2 SVGEGT. CDR3 size: 12 residues. The V end lost 5 bases, the J end lost 1 base, and 5 bases lay between the germline ends. The CDR3 bases are TGTGCCAGCAGTAAACTTAACTATGGCTACACCTTC. It codes for CASSKLNYGYTF.

This clone was picked up one time. The V gene is TRBV6-5, the J gene TRBJ1-3, with D perhaps TRBD1 (6 bases). Germline lookup yields CDR1 MNHEY and CDR2 SVGAGI. CDR3 length equals 15 residues. CDR3 sequence reads: CATGSLSRSGNTIYF. DNA of the CDR3: TGTGCTACAGGGTCTCTTAGTCGCTCTGGAAACACCATATATTTT.

Only one count was recorded for this clone. The gene calls are TRBV7-3 and TRBJ1-1, with D tentatively TRBD1 (5 bases). Germline V gene lookup returns CDR1 SGHTA and CDR2 FQGTGA. The CDR3 length is 15 residues. V shed 1 base and J shed 4 bases, with 13 bases lying between them. CDR3 sequence (DNA): TGTGCCAGCAGCTTAAATGCGGGGGAGGGCACTGAAGCTTTCTTT. Translated, it gives CASSLNAGEGTEAFF.

CDR3 coding DNA: TGTGCCAGCAGCTTGGTGGGGCAGGGCTACACCTTC. Translated: CASSLVGQGYTF. The V gene is TRBV5-8, the J gene TRBJ1-2; tentative D call: TRBD1 (5 bases). CDR3 length: 12 amino acids. Deletions cut 0 bases from V and 8 bases from J, with 8 bases between. From germline, CDR1 is SGHTS and CDR2 YDEGEE. Complete variable domain (other parts from reference TRBV5-8 and TRBJ1-2): EAGVTQSPTHLIKTRGQQATLRCSPISGHTSVYWYQQALGLGLQFLLWYDEGEERNRGNFPPRFSGRQFPNYSSELNVNALELEDSALYLCASSLVGQGYTFGSGTRLTVV.

This chain joins TRBV6-2 or TRBV6-3 and TRBJ2-1; TRBD1 might be the D (5 bases). The V gene's germline CDR1 is MNHEY and CDR2 SVGEGT. The ends were cut back, 5 bases at V and 2 bases at J, with 13 bases in the middle. The CDR3 covers 15 residues. The CDR3 sequence is CASSLLTGPYNEQFF. The DNA for the CDR3 is TGTGCCAGCAGTCTACTAACAGGCCCCTACAATGAGCAGTTCTTC.

Comments on this clone: This likely comes from a read error, as the CDR3 has no conserved phenylalanine or tryptophan at its end. The DNA is omitted, as the CDR3 cannot be located on it reliably, and the CDR3 follows TCRdb's listing. The rearrangement uses TRBV30 and TRBJ1-1; the table calls TRBD1, which could not be checked here. The CDR3 is made up of 11 amino acids, end residues included. Germline loops: CDR1 GTSNPN, CDR2 SVGIG (reference sequence). The CDR3 loop is CAWSVLLGQGL.

This clone was recorded once. The chain joins TRBV7-3 to TRBJ2-1; D not resolved. V was clipped by 1 base and J by 5 bases, with 12 bases between them. CDR1 is SGHTA and CDR2 is FQGTGA in the germline V gene. The CDR3 spans 15 residues. CDR3 loop: CASSLNHAAHNEQFF. The CDR3 DNA is TGTGCCAGCAGCTTAAACCACGCGGCCCACAATGAGCAGTTCTTC.

The chain uses TRBV11-3 and TRBJ2-1, with 14 bases identical to TRBD2. CDR3 length: 17 amino acids. The germline V gene has CDR1 SGHNT and CDR2 YENEEA. V shed 1 base, J shed 8 bases, and the junction held 7 bases outside the gene matches. The CDR3, as DNA: TGTGCCAGCAGCTTAGCCCCGGGACTAGCGGGGGATGATGAGCAGTTCTTC. This sequence encodes CASSLAPGLAGDDEQFF.

The chain uses TRBV7-9 and TRBJ1-2, with 7 bases fitting TRBD1. Losses at the gene ends were 5 bases for V and 4 bases for J; bases not matched to a gene: 4. This CDR3 is built from 13 residues. The germline CDR1 and CDR2 sequences are SEHNR and FQNEAQ (reference sequence). This CDR3 is CASSPRGSYGYTF. CDR3 nucleotide sequence: TGTGCCAGCAGCCCCAGGGGGAGCTATGGCTACACCTTC. Full variable domain (missing parts from reference TRBV7-9 and TRBJ1-2): DTGVSQNPRHKITKRGQNVTFRCDPISEHNRLYWYRQTLGQGPEFLTYFQNEAQLEKSRLLSDRFSAERPKGSFSTLEIQRTEQGDSAMYLCASSPRGSYGYTFGSGTRLTVV.

The V call is TRBV6-5, the J call TRBJ1-1; TRBD1 aligns across 7 bases. This CDR3 is 15 amino acids long. With V trimmed by 2 bases and J by 11 bases, 14 bases remained unmatched. Per germline, CDR1 MNHEY and CDR2 SVGAGI. The DNA of the CDR3 is TGTGCCAGCAGTTACCAATCCGGGACAGCCCTCTGGGCTTTCTTT. It encodes CASSYQSGTALWAFF.

The V and J genes are TRBV2 and TRBJ1-5; D is possibly TRBD1 (6 bases). Germline-derived CDR1 and CDR2 are SNHLY and FYNNEI. CDR3 length: 14 residues. V was pared by 5 bases and J by 3 bases, with 11 bases between. CDR3 nucleotide sequence: TGTGCCAGCAGTCTCTGGACAGACAATCAGCCCCAGCATTTT. Amino acids: CASSLWTDNQPQHF.

CDR3 in DNA: TGTGCCAGCAGCTTGGAACTAGCGGGGCCGTACAATGAGCAGTTCTTC. Residues: CASSLELAGPYNEQFF. This rearrangement joins TRBV5-8 to TRBJ2-1; 10 nucleotides match TRBD2. CDR3 length: 16 amino acids. Germline assignment: CDR1 SGHTS and CDR2 YDEGEE. Unmatched junction bases numbered 4, after V lost 0 bases and J lost 4 bases.

The genes are TRBV4-3 and TRBJ1-1; no definite D call. The CDR3 covers 14 residues. The germline gives CDR1 LGHNA, CDR2 YSLEER. Trimming stripped 0 bases from V and 2 bases from J, with 7 bases between. CDR3 nucleotides: TGCGCCAGCAGCCAAGAATTCAGTAACACTGAAGCTTTCTTT. Its translation: CASSQEFSNTEAFF.

The chain links TRBV19 to TRBJ2-1; 8 bases are a match to TRBD2. This CDR3 spans 17 amino acids. Germline CDR1 LNHDA, CDR2 SQIVND (reference sequence). Trimming took 1 base from V and 0 from J; bases not matched to a gene: 5. The CDR3 sequence: CASSIGPGGGSYNEQFF. Here the CDR3 DNA reads TGTGCCAGTAGTATAGGACCCGGGGGGGGCTCCTACAATGAGCAGTTCTTC.

This chain links TRBV5-1 with TRBJ2-7, with 7 nucleotides matching TRBD2. The ends lost 5 bases at V and 5 bases at J; junction bases unmatched: 10. Germline CDR1 SGHRS, CDR2 YFSETQ. CDR3 length: 14 residues. CDR3 region: CASSGSQRGNEQYF. The CDR3 DNA follows: TGCGCCAGCAGTGGGTCCCAGCGGGGTAACGAGCAGTACTTC.

The chain uses TRBV18 and TRBJ1-3; D remains ambiguous. From germline, CDR1 is KGHSH and CDR2 LQKENI. CDR3 length: 15 amino acids. With 2 bases removed from V and 1 base from J, the gap between germline ends came to 9 bases. The CDR3 sequence: CASSPNTVSGNTIYF. The CDR3 DNA reads TGTGCCAGCTCACCAAACACAGTGTCTGGAAACACCATATATTTT.

V is TRBV11-2 and J is TRBJ1-5; a weak D match, TRBD1 (6 bases). Trimming removed 1 base at V and 6 bases at J, with 13 bases between. The germline gives CDR1 SGHAT, CDR2 FQNNGV. There are 15 residues in the CDR3. As DNA, the CDR3 is TGTGCCAGCAGCTTAGGCAGGGGCCCCGGTCAGCCCCAGCATTTT. Translation gives CASSLGRGPGQPQHF.

This chain joins TRBV7-9 and TRBJ2-4; TRBD2 is a possible D gene (5 bases). This CDR3 is built from 15 residues. V dropped 8 bases and J dropped 0 bases, with 14 bases sitting between them. The germline V gene encodes CDR1 SEHNR and CDR2 FQNEAQ (reference sequence). The CDR3 region is CASGSFGEAKNIQYF. In nucleotides, the CDR3 is TGTGCCAGCGGGTCGTTCGGGGAAGCCAAAAACATTCAGTACTTC.

CDR3 sequence: CASSVDQDSSYGYTF. DNA of the CDR3: TGTGCCAGCAGCGTAGACCAAGACAGTTCCTATGGCTACACCTTC. The chain is built from TRBV9 and TRBJ1-2, with TRBD1 as a possible D gene (5 bases). Germline assignment: CDR1 SGDLS and CDR2 YYNGEE. The CDR3 has 15 amino acids. Trimming took off 0 bases at V and 4 bases at J, with 13 bases between the two ends.

J is TRBJ2-6 and V is TRBV7-3, with 7 bases matching TRBD1. The V gene's germline CDR1 is SGHTA and CDR2 FQGTGA. This CDR3 has 16 amino acids. Germline trimming cut 2 bases from V and 0 bases from J; bases unmatched to any gene: 1. The CDR3 DNA reads as TGTGCCAGCAGCTTAGCAGGGGGCTCTGGGGCCAACGTCCTGACTTTC. It encodes CASSLAGGSGANVLTF.

The chain links TRBV6-5 to TRBJ1-6; 9 bases match TRBD1. The CDR3 covers 14 residues. V trimming: 5 bases; J trimming: 9 bases; junction bases outside the gene matches: 5. The germline V gene encodes CDR1 MNHEY and CDR2 SVGAGI. CDR3 sequence reads: CASSTRDRASPLHF. The CDR3 DNA sequence: TGTGCCAGCAGTACCCGGGACAGGGCTTCACCCCTCCACTTT.